This is a list of T cell receptor beta chains from one sample in a study of cytomegalovirus exposure and HLA in healthy donors. Produced via immunoSEQ multiplex PCR; TCRdb's table is partial and in-frame only. The sample includes approximately 220,000 clones, roughly 83% of them seen just once. The sequenced material came from PBMCs. The receptors here all came from a girl aged 10-17 years in good health and CMV-seronegative. Each CDR3 is given with its conserved first and last residue. Clone size is not always given. Where it is, it says once, few, many or a class for expanded clones.

CASSALAGYGEQFF TRBV7-8 . 14
CASSPRASISSYEQYF TRBV9 . 16
CASSTKIGQVHYGYTF TRBV19 . 16
CAISATGAVETQYF TRBV10-3 . 14
CASSTGTGRNYGYTF TRBV4-3 . 15
CASTSSPAYEQYF TRBV28 . 13
CAITRTGDTPLHF TRBV10-3 . 13
CASTPQRPNTEAFF TRBV6-1 few 14
CASNTPTTGEYF TRBV28 . 12
CAWTTVRGAFF TRBV30 . 11
CASTEQGLQAGELFF TRBV19 . 15
CSVHNAGAARFDYGYTF TRBV29-1 . 17
CASSPQTGRSEKLFF TRBV4-2 . 15
CASNAGGSGDEQFF TRBV2 . 14
CAWTKAISYEQYF TRBV30 . 13
CASSPRGTSGRETQYF TRBV27 once 16